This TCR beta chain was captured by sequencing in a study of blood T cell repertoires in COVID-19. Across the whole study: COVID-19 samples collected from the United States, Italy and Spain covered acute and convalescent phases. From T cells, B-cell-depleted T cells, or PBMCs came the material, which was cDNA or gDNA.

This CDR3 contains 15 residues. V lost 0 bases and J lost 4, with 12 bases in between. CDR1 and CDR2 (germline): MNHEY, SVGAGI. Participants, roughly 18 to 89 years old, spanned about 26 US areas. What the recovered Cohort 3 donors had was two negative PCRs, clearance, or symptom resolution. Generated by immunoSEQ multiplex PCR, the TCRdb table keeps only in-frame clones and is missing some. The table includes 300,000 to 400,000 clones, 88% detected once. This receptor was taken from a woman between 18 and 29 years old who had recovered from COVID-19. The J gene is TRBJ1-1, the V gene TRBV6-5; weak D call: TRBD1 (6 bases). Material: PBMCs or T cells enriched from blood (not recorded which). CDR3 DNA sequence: TGTGCCAGCAGTTACTCGAGGGCAGGGGTCACTGAAGCTTTCTTT. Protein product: CASSYSRAGVTEAFF.